This entry lists 7 T cell receptor beta chains sequenced from one sample in a study of blood T cell repertoires in COVID-19. Data came from immunoSEQ multiplex PCR; TCRdb stores just in-frame clones and leaves some out. This table has over 50,000 clones, around 86% appearing once. Material: peripheral blood. These receptors were taken from a human donor in a cohort sampled during active COVID-19.

This clone was observed a handful of times. The chain employs TRBV29-1 and TRBJ1-1; 7 bases line up with TRBD1. Trimming took 6 bases from V and 1 from J; bases not matched to a gene: 2. CDR1 and CDR2 (germline): SQVTM, ANQGSEA. This CDR3 comprises 12 residues. The DNA of the CDR3 is TGCAGCGTGGGACAGACGAACACTGAAGCTTTCTTT. Translation: CSVGQTNTEAFF.

The rearrangement links TRBV6-1 to TRBJ2-2; TRBD1 aligns across 10 bases. CDR1 and CDR2 (germline): MNHNS, SASEGT. The CDR3 totals 15 residues. Trimming took 2 bases from V and 6 from J; bases not matched to a gene: 3. The CDR3 bases are TGTGCCAGCAGTGAACCGGGACAGGGGTCCGGGGAGCTGTTTTTT. It is translated as CASSEPGQGSGELFF.

The rearrangement links TRBV6-5 to TRBJ2-3, with a weak D call TRBD2 (6 bases). Germline values: CDR1 MNHEY, CDR2 SVGAGI. V was trimmed by 9 bases and J by 2 bases, leaving 12 bases between them. The CDR3 runs 13 residues. The CDR3 spells CASCLAVTDTQYF. The CDR3 DNA follows: TGTGCCAGTTGTTTAGCGGTCACAGATACGCAGTATTTT.

This clone was counted once. The chain combines TRBV6-4 with TRBJ2-1; TRBD2 agrees at 12 bases. The V segment lost 6 bases and the J segment 9 bases; nucleotides outside the gene matches: 6. The CDR3 is made up of 14 amino acids. Germline values: CDR1 MRHNA, CDR2 SNTAGT. The CDR3 sequence is CASSLAGGPGEQFF. CDR3 coding DNA: TGTGCCAGCAGCCTAGCGGGAGGGCCGGGTGAGCAGTTCTTC.

The V gene is TRBV6-2 or TRBV6-3, the J gene TRBJ2-1; D perhaps matches TRBD1 (5 bases). The CDR3 covers 17 residues. V was cut by 0 bases and J by 2 bases, with 14 bases left in between. Germline assignment: CDR1 MNHEY and CDR2 SVGEGT. The CDR3, as DNA: TGTGCCAGCAGTTACTCGACGGGCAGGGCCCCCTACAATGAGCAGTTCTTC. Protein product: CASSYSTGRAPYNEQFF.

This clone was counted once. The V call is TRBV5-1, the J call TRBJ2-7; TRBD2 agrees at 13 bases. V dropped 4 bases and J dropped 7; count of bases not matched to a gene: 8. In germline, CDR1 is SGHRS, CDR2 YFSETQ. This CDR3 has 15 amino acids. The CDR3 sequence: CASSPGLAGVEEQYF. The CDR3 DNA reads as TGCGCCAGCAGCCCCGGACTAGCGGGAGTTGAAGAGCAGTACTTC.

The chain couples TRBV28 to TRBJ1-2, with TRBD1 matching over 7 bases. V shed 6 bases, J shed 0 bases, and the junction held 7 bases outside the gene matches. The CDR3 length is 15 residues. Germline lookup yields CDR1 MDHEN and CDR2 SYDVKM. CDR3 loop: CASRATGISNYGYTF. In nucleotides, the CDR3 is TGTGCCAGCAGAGCGACAGGGATTTCTAACTATGGCTACACCTTC.